This is a list of T cell receptor beta chains from one sample in a study of T cell changes during pregnancy in multiple sclerosis. Repertoires were generated with immunoSEQ multiplex PCR, while TCRdb's copy carries only in-frame clones and drops some. In the table there are tens of thousands of clones, roughly 92% of which are singletons. The input for sequencing was CD4+ T cells from peripheral blood mononuclear cells, taken before pregnancy. The receptors come from a female donor with multiple sclerosis, enrolled in a pregnancy study. Each CDR3 is given with its conserved first and last residue. Fields, in order: V gene, D gene, clone size, J gene, CDR3 protein, CDR3 DNA. D genes are given only for firm matches. Clone size is not always given. Where it is, it says once, few, many or a class for expanded clones.

v_call: TRBV2; d_call: TRBD2; clone_size: .; j_call: TRBJ2-1; cdr3_aa: CASIPLAGGEQFF; cdr3_nt: TGTGCCAGCATTCCACTAGCGGGAGGTGAGCAGTTCTTC
v_call: TRBV18; d_call: TRBD1; clone_size: .; j_call: TRBJ2-1; cdr3_aa: CASSPRTGENEQFF; cdr3_nt: TGTGCCAGCTCACCACGGACAGGGGAGAATGAGCAGTTCTTC
v_call: TRBV9; d_call: TRBD1; clone_size: .; j_call: TRBJ1-1; cdr3_aa: CASSVVPLTGSYMNTEAFF; cdr3_nt: TGTGCCAGCAGCGTAGTTCCTCTGACAGGGTCGTACATGAACACTGAAGCTTTCTTT
v_call: TRBV2; d_call: TRBD1; clone_size: .; j_call: TRBJ1-1; cdr3_aa: CASSPRTGDAEAFF; cdr3_nt: TGTGCCAGCAGCCCGAGGACAGGGGACGCTGAAGCTTTCTTT
v_call: TRBV7-2; d_call: .; clone_size: .; j_call: TRBJ2-5; cdr3_aa: CASSSSILLGTQYF; cdr3_nt: TGTGCCAGCAGCTCATCTATCCTCCTTGGGACCCAGTACTTC
v_call: TRBV18; d_call: TRBD2; clone_size: .; j_call: TRBJ2-1; cdr3_aa: CASSSTGTSGTYNEQFF; cdr3_nt: TGTGCCAGCTCAAGCACCGGGACTAGCGGAACCTACAATGAGCAGTTCTTC
v_call: TRBV18; d_call: TRBD2; clone_size: .; j_call: TRBJ2-1; cdr3_aa: CASSPGLAGGNEQFF; cdr3_nt: TGTGCCAGCTCACCCGGACTAGCGGGAGGCAATGAGCAGTTCTTC
v_call: TRBV2; d_call: TRBD1; clone_size: .; j_call: TRBJ2-1; cdr3_aa: CASRGDRGVEQFF; cdr3_nt: TGTGCCAGCAGGGGGGACAGGGGAGTTGAGCAGTTCTTC
v_call: TRBV9; d_call: .; clone_size: .; j_call: TRBJ2-7; cdr3_aa: CASSVGGGPPYEQYF; cdr3_nt: TGTGCCAGCAGCGTAGGAGGAGGACCTCCCTACGAGCAGTACTTC
v_call: TRBV4-1; d_call: TRBD2; clone_size: .; j_call: TRBJ2-7; cdr3_aa: CASSHLTSGNYEQYF; cdr3_nt: TGCGCCAGCAGCCATCTGACTAGCGGAAACTACGAGCAGTACTTC
v_call: TRBV19; d_call: .; clone_size: .; j_call: TRBJ2-3; cdr3_aa: CASTQGLTDTQYF; cdr3_nt: TGTGCCAGTACGCAGGGGCTAACAGATACGCAGTATTTT
v_call: TRBV5-4; d_call: .; clone_size: .; j_call: TRBJ1-2; cdr3_aa: CASSLRWGLGGYTF; cdr3_nt: TGTGCCAGCAGCTTGCGATGGGGCCTTGGGGGCTACACCTTC
v_call: TRBV7-3; d_call: TRBD2; clone_size: once; j_call: TRBJ2-5; cdr3_aa: CASSLIGGGREGETQYF; cdr3_nt: TGTGCCAGCAGCTTAATTGGGGGCGGGAGGGAGGGAGAGACCCAGTACTTC
v_call: TRBV9; d_call: TRBD1; clone_size: once; j_call: TRBJ1-1; cdr3_aa: CASSVGDRSNTEAFF; cdr3_nt: TGTGCCAGCAGCGTAGGGGACAGGTCGAACACTGAAGCTTTCTTT
v_call: TRBV27; d_call: .; clone_size: .; j_call: TRBJ1-2; cdr3_aa: CASISETIGGYTF; cdr3_nt: TGTGCCAGCATCTCCGAGACAATAGGCGGCTACACCTTC
v_call: TRBV7-2; d_call: TRBD2; clone_size: once; j_call: TRBJ2-2; cdr3_aa: CASSLGWREPPGELFF; cdr3_nt: TGTGCCAGCAGCTTAGGTTGGCGGGAGCCCCCCGGGGAGCTGTTTTTT
v_call: TRBV5-5; d_call: .; clone_size: .; j_call: TRBJ1-1; cdr3_aa: CASSLAGFVNTEAFF; cdr3_nt: TGTGCCAGCAGCTTGGCGGGGTTCGTGAACACTGAAGCTTTCTTT
v_call: TRBV7-9; d_call: .; clone_size: .; j_call: TRBJ2-2; cdr3_aa: CASSLATHGELFF; cdr3_nt: TGTGCCAGCAGCTTAGCCACACACGGGGAGCTGTTTTTT
v_call: TRBV5-4; d_call: .; clone_size: .; j_call: TRBJ2-3; cdr3_aa: CASSLAGGSPDTQYF; cdr3_nt: TGTGCCAGCAGCTTAGCGGGCGGATCCCCAGATACGCAGTATTTT
v_call: TRBV4-1; d_call: TRBD1; clone_size: .; j_call: TRBJ2-7; cdr3_aa: CASSLLPADRGRNYVDEQYF; cdr3_nt: TGCGCCAGCAGCCTCCTACCCGCGGACAGGGGGCGTAATTATGTAGACGAGCAGTACTTC
v_call: TRBV19; d_call: TRBD1; clone_size: .; j_call: TRBJ2-1; cdr3_aa: CASKGGTGGNEQFF; cdr3_nt: TGTGCCAGTAAGGGAGGGACAGGGGGAAATGAGCAGTTCTTC
v_call: TRBV2; d_call: .; clone_size: .; j_call: TRBJ2-7; cdr3_aa: CASRRTRAYEQYF; cdr3_nt: TGTGCCAGCAGACGGACAAGGGCCTACGAGCAGTACTTC
v_call: TRBV5-4; d_call: .; clone_size: .; j_call: TRBJ2-7; cdr3_aa: CASRTSLSYEQYF; cdr3_nt: TGTGCCAGCAGGACTTCCCTTTCCTACGAGCAGTACTTC
v_call: TRBV19; d_call: TRBD2; clone_size: .; j_call: TRBJ2-2; cdr3_aa: CASSRPSGPNTGELFF; cdr3_nt: TGTGCCAGTAGCCGACCTAGCGGGCCGAACACCGGGGAGCTGTTTTTT
v_call: TRBV6-1; d_call: .; clone_size: .; j_call: TRBJ1-5; cdr3_aa: CASSVRALGQNQPQHF; cdr3_nt: TGTGCCAGCAGTGTGCGGGCTCTGGGCCAAAATCAGCCCCAGCATTTT
v_call: TRBV6-5; d_call: TRBD2; clone_size: once; j_call: TRBJ2-5; cdr3_aa: CASRAGGETQYF; cdr3_nt: TGTGCCAGCCGGGCGGGAGGTGAGACCCAGTACTTC
v_call: TRBV30; d_call: TRBD1; clone_size: few; j_call: TRBJ1-1; cdr3_aa: CAWSTDRGRWKAFF; cdr3_nt: TGTGCCTGGAGTACCGACAGGGGGCGGTGGAAAGCTTTCTTT
v_call: TRBV7-2; d_call: TRBD1; clone_size: once; j_call: TRBJ1-2; cdr3_aa: CASSATGANYGYTF; cdr3_nt: TGTGCCAGCAGCGCGACAGGGGCCAACTATGGCTACACCTTC
v_call: TRBV25-1; d_call: TRBD1; clone_size: .; j_call: TRBJ2-7; cdr3_aa: CASSGFRGHEQYF; cdr3_nt: TGTGCCAGCAGTGGTTTCAGGGGGCATGAGCAGTACTTC
v_call: TRBV28; d_call: TRBD2; clone_size: .; j_call: TRBJ2-7; cdr3_aa: CASSLFGTSGRGEQYF; cdr3_nt: TGTGCCAGCAGTTTGTTCGGGACTAGCGGGAGAGGTGAGCAGTACTTC
v_call: TRBV7-2; d_call: TRBD2; clone_size: .; j_call: TRBJ2-1; cdr3_aa: CASSLRGRNEQFF; cdr3_nt: TGTGCCAGCAGCTTACGCGGGAGGAATGAGCAGTTCTTC
v_call: TRBV5-6; d_call: .; clone_size: few; j_call: TRBJ1-2; cdr3_aa: CASSLGQYPGGYTF; cdr3_nt: TGTGCCAGCAGCTTGGGACAGTACCCTGGTGGCTACACCTTC
v_call: TRBV25-1; d_call: TRBD1; clone_size: .; j_call: TRBJ1-5; cdr3_aa: CASSPTGGNQPQHF; cdr3_nt: TGTGCCAGCAGTCCCACAGGGGGCAATCAGCCCCAGCATTTT
v_call: TRBV30; d_call: .; clone_size: .; j_call: TRBJ1-6; cdr3_aa: CAWSTGSSYNSPLHF; cdr3_nt: TGTGCCTGGAGTACAGGGAGCTCCTATAATTCACCCCTCCACTTT
v_call: TRBV6-4; d_call: TRBD1; clone_size: .; j_call: TRBJ2-1; cdr3_aa: CASSDRPGTGYNEQFF; cdr3_nt: TGTGCCAGCAGTGATCGTCCTGGGACAGGTTACAATGAGCAGTTCTTC
v_call: TRBV10-3; d_call: TRBD1; clone_size: .; j_call: TRBJ2-3; cdr3_aa: CAISESQGVGDTQYF; cdr3_nt: TGTGCCATCAGTGAGTCCCAGGGGGTGGGCGATACGCAGTATTTT
v_call: TRBV19; d_call: .; clone_size: .; j_call: TRBJ2-7; cdr3_aa: CASSIQGGSSYEQYF; cdr3_nt: TGTGCCAGTAGTATCCAAGGCGGAAGCTCCTACGAGCAGTACTTC
v_call: TRBV15; d_call: .; clone_size: .; j_call: TRBJ2-1; cdr3_aa: CATSRDLSNEQFF; cdr3_nt: TGTGCCACCAGCAGAGATCTATCCAATGAGCAGTTCTTC
v_call: TRBV7-2; d_call: .; clone_size: once; j_call: TRBJ2-1; cdr3_aa: CASSLGDTQFF; cdr3_nt: TGTGCCAGCAGCTTAGGAGACACCCAGTTCTTC
v_call: TRBV7-2; d_call: TRBD2; clone_size: .; j_call: TRBJ2-7; cdr3_aa: CASSPPPGFGRAYEQYF; cdr3_nt: TGTGCCAGCAGCCCGCCCCCGGGGTTCGGGAGGGCCTACGAGCAGTACTTC
v_call: TRBV4-2; d_call: .; clone_size: .; j_call: TRBJ2-3; cdr3_aa: CASSQVPLLVSDTQYF; cdr3_nt: TGTGCCAGCAGCCAAGTGCCCCTACTAGTGTCAGATACGCAGTATTTT
v_call: TRBV5-1; d_call: TRBD1; clone_size: once; j_call: TRBJ2-5; cdr3_aa: CASSMTGTKETQYF; cdr3_nt: TGCGCCAGCAGCATGACAGGGACCAAAGAGACCCAGTACTTC
v_call: TRBV2; d_call: TRBD2; clone_size: .; j_call: TRBJ2-5; cdr3_aa: CASRGTSGRGETQYF; cdr3_nt: TGTGCCAGCAGAGGGACTAGCGGGAGGGGGGAGACCCAGTACTTC
v_call: TRBV15; d_call: TRBD2; clone_size: .; j_call: TRBJ2-1; cdr3_aa: CATSRGGLALLNEQFF; cdr3_nt: TGTGCCACCAGCAGAGGTGGACTAGCGCTCCTTAATGAGCAGTTCTTC
v_call: TRBV28; d_call: .; clone_size: .; j_call: TRBJ1-4; cdr3_aa: CASSPRGVGEKLFF; cdr3_nt: TGTGCCAGCAGTCCCCGGGGGGTTGGGGAAAAACTGTTTTTT
v_call: TRBV6-6; d_call: .; clone_size: .; j_call: TRBJ2-1; cdr3_aa: CASSDGQSSYNEQFF; cdr3_nt: TGTGCCAGCAGCGATGGACAGAGCTCCTACAATGAGCAGTTCTTC